Following are 31 T cell receptor beta chains from one sample sequenced in a study of CD8 T cells in Susac syndrome. When the RNA was reverse transcribed, random hexamers were used with an input of roughly 0.45 to 1 ug. Using its own MiXCR run on the immunoSEQ multiplex PCR reads, TCRdb lists one record per CDR3 protein. The table has 150,000 to 200,000 distinct CDR3 sequences, 90% to 97% seen once. Input material: CD4+ T cells from PBMCs. These receptors were taken from a human donor with multiple sclerosis.

The gene calls are TRBV19 and TRBJ1-6, with 8 bases matching TRBD1. With V trimmed by 8 bases and J by 6 bases, 6 bases remained unmatched. Germline V gene data show CDR1 as LNHDA and CDR2 as SQIVND (reference sequence). CDR3 length: 14 residues. The CDR3 DNA reads as TGTGCCAGTCAGGGGGCCGTAAGTAATTCACCCCTCCACTTT. Protein product: CASQGAVSNSPLHF. The variable domain in full, completed from reference TRBV19 and TRBJ1-6, reads DGGITQSPKYLFRKEGQNVTLSCEQNLNHDAMYWYRQDPGQGLRLIYYSQIVNDFQKGDIAEGYSVSREKKESFPLTVTSAQKNPTAFYLCASQGAVSNSPLHFGNGTRLTVT.

The genes are TRBV20-1 and TRBJ2-7; D is unclear. Germline V gene data show CDR1 as DFQATT and CDR2 as SNEGSKA (reference sequence). The CDR3 contains 12 residues. The V and J ends lost 8 bases and 3 bases respectively, with 14 bases between them. The CDR3 DNA follows: TGCAGTTGGCAGGTTGGGGACTACGAGCAGTACTTC. It yields the protein CSWQVGDYEQYF.

The table lists this clonotype with a few counts. J is TRBJ1-2 and V is TRBV28; D possibly corresponds to TRBD1 (6 bases). The CDR3 sequence is 11 residues long. V shed 6 bases and J shed 8 bases, with 10 bases lying between them. The germline CDR1 and CDR2 sequences are MDHEN and SYDVKM. This CDR3 is CASRAGVGYTF. The DNA for the CDR3 is TGTGCCAGCAGGGCAGGGGTAGGCTACACCTTC.

The chain carries TRBV27 and TRBJ1-5, with 7 bases that match TRBD1. Per the germline V gene, CDR1 is MNHEY and CDR2 is SMNVEV (reference sequence). The junction had 18 bases not matched to a gene; V was cut back by 6 bases and J by 1 base. The CDR3 covers 19 residues. CDR3: CASSFGLDGDRASNQPQHF. Written as DNA, the CDR3 is TGTGCCAGCAGCTTTGGGTTAGATGGTGACAGGGCCAGCAATCAGCCCCAGCATTTT.

The V call is TRBV7-9, the J call TRBJ1-2; D might be TRBD1 (6 bases). The germline gives CDR1 SEHNR, CDR2 FQNEAQ (reference sequence). The CDR3 covers 13 residues. With 8 bases removed from V and 4 bases from J, the gap between germline ends came to 14 bases. Written as DNA, the CDR3 is TGTGCCAGCTCGACAGGCCCAACCTATGGCTACACCTTC. As protein: CASSTGPTYGYTF.

The chain recombines TRBV20-1 with TRBJ1-5; no firm D call. CDR3 length: 15 residues. Deletions cut 6 bases from V and 2 bases from J, with 17 bases between. Germline V gene sequence: CDR1 DFQATT, CDR2 SNEGSKA (reference sequence). CDR3 protein: CSAPQTGLGNQPQHF. In DNA, the CDR3 is TGCAGTGCACCACAGACGGGATTGGGCAATCAGCCCCAGCATTTT.

The CDR3, as DNA: TGTGCCTGGAGTTCATTTGAAAAACTGTTTTTT. Residues: CAWSSFEKLFF. This sequence joins TRBV30 and TRBJ1-4; no firm D call. This CDR3 has 11 amino acids. Germline V gives CDR1 GTSNPN, CDR2 SVGIG (reference sequence). Trimming removed 2 bases from V and 7 bases from J, with 5 bases in between.

The J gene is TRBJ2-5, the V gene TRBV28, with D perhaps TRBD1 (5 bases). CDR3 length: 14 residues. Germline V gene lookup returns CDR1 MDHEN and CDR2 SYDVKM. Trimming stripped 2 bases from V and 1 base from J, with 8 bases between. CDR3 in DNA: TGTGCCAGCAGTTTAGCGGACATCCAAGAGACCCAGTACTTC. Translating gives CASSLADIQETQYF.

This clonotype was counted only a few times. The CDR3 protein is CASSLLPTDTQYF. The CDR3 DNA reads as TGTGCCAGCAGCCTACTGCCGACAGATACGCAGTATTTT. The rearrangement uses TRBV12-3 or TRBV12-4 and TRBJ2-3; D ambiguous. The CDR3 runs 13 residues. The V end lost 6 bases, the J end lost 3 bases, and 10 bases lay between the germline ends.

The chain links TRBV6-2 or TRBV6-3 to TRBJ2-7; 8 nucleotides line up with TRBD2. The CDR3 has 13 amino acids. Germline values: CDR1 MNHEY, CDR2 SVGEGT. The V and J ends lost 8 bases and 0 bases, in that order; junction bases with no gene match: 3. The chain's CDR3 is CASQRGSSYEQYF. The DNA for the CDR3 is TGTGCCAGCCAGCGGGGGTCCTCCTACGAGCAGTACTTC.

The V gene is TRBV3-1, the J gene TRBJ2-3; TRBD2 might be the D (5 bases). The V end lost 4 bases, the J end lost 0 bases, and 11 bases lay between the germline ends. The germline V gene encodes CDR1 LGHDT and CDR2 YNNKEL (reference sequence). CDR3 length equals 15 residues. CDR3 sequence (DNA): TGTGCCAGCAGCCCGGTCGGGGATAGCACAGATACGCAGTATTTT. Translated: CASSPVGDSTDTQYF.

The rearrangement uses TRBV12-3 or TRBV12-4 and TRBJ1-6; D ambiguous. This CDR3 is built from 13 residues. V lost 5 bases and J 9 bases, leaving 11 bases between the germline ends. The CDR3 is CASSPRRASPLHF. CDR3 bases: TGTGCCAGCAGTCCTCGAAGGGCTTCACCCCTCCACTTT.

The chain combines TRBV19 with TRBJ2-7, with D possibly matching TRBD2 (5 bases). The CDR3 has 12 amino acids. V lost 6 bases and J 2 bases, leaving 8 bases between the germline ends. Germline values: CDR1 LNHDA, CDR2 SQIVND (reference sequence). Here the CDR3 DNA reads TGTGCCAGTAGCCGGACTCCCTACGAGCAGTACTTC. It encodes CASSRTPYEQYF.

The chain carries TRBV5-4 and TRBJ2-2; D is uncertain. V lost 2 bases and J lost 6, with 11 bases in between. CDR3 length: 14 amino acids. In germline, CDR1 is SGHNT, CDR2 YYREEE (reference sequence). The CDR3 is CASSFDWAAGELFF. DNA for the CDR3: TGTGCCAGCAGCTTTGATTGGGCGGCCGGGGAGCTGTTTTTT.

V is TRBV29-1 and J is TRBJ2-1, with D perhaps matching TRBD2 (6 bases). The CDR3 is 15 amino acids. Trimming removed 3 bases at V and 4 bases at J, with 16 bases between. Germline lookup yields CDR1 SQVTM and CDR2 ANQGSEA. The chain's CDR3 is CSVDAPGGDYNEQFF. The CDR3 nucleotides are TGCAGCGTTGACGCCCCCGGGGGTGATTACAATGAGCAGTTCTTC.

The chain is built from TRBV19 and TRBJ1-5; D not resolved. This CDR3 spans 14 amino acids. Looked up from germline, CDR1 is LNHDA and CDR2 is SQIVND (reference sequence). V gave up 6 bases and J gave up 5 bases, with 14 bases separating them. CDR3 loop: CASRRTAGDQPQHF. The CDR3 nucleotides are TGTGCCAGTAGGCGGACTGCTGGTGATCAGCCCCAGCATTTT.

The V gene is TRBV6-5, the J gene TRBJ2-4, with D possibly being TRBD1 (5 bases). Trimming shortened V by 0 bases and J by 8 bases, and 14 bases separated the two germline ends. The CDR3 consists of 15 residues. Germline lookup yields CDR1 MNHEY and CDR2 SVGAGI. In DNA, the CDR3 is TGTGCCAGCAGTTACTCCTCGGACAACCGGGACATTCAGTACTTC. This codes for CASSYSSDNRDIQYF.

This chain links TRBV12-3 or TRBV12-4 with TRBJ1-1; 9 bases map to TRBD1. The CDR3 runs 14 residues. The V gene end was trimmed by 7 bases and the J gene end by 3 bases; junction bases not matched to a gene: 6. DNA for the CDR3: TGTGCCAGCACTCTAACAGGGGGCGACACTGAAGCTTTCTTT. It translates to CASTLTGGDTEAFF.

The chain couples TRBV7-8 to TRBJ2-3, with D possibly being TRBD2 (6 bases). V lost 1 base to trimming and J lost 2 bases, with 10 bases between them. Germline V gene sequence: CDR1 SGHVS, CDR2 FQNEAQ. CDR3 size: 15 residues. CDR3 bases: TGTGCCAGCAGCTTAGGAGGACTAATCACAGATACGCAGTATTTT. As protein: CASSLGGLITDTQYF.

The chain links TRBV7-2 to TRBJ2-7, with TRBD2 as a possible D gene (6 bases). V gave up 0 bases and J gave up 5 bases, with 17 bases separating them. Germline-derived CDR1 and CDR2 are SGHTA and FQGNSA. The CDR3 has 16 amino acids. CDR3 nucleotides: TGTGCCAGCAGCTTAGCTGAATGGAGGAGGGAGGACGAGCAGTACTTC. Protein product: CASSLAEWRREDEQYF.

Only one count was recorded for this clonotype. The chain recombines TRBV9 with TRBJ2-1, with 11 positions matching TRBD1. In germline, CDR1 is SGDLS, CDR2 YYNGEE. V shed 4 bases and J 7 bases; nucleotides not matched to a gene: 7. The CDR3 sequence is 15 residues long. This CDR3 reads CASSLTGTGGNEQFF. CDR3 DNA: TGTGCCAGCAGCTTAACCGGGACAGGGGGGAATGAGCAGTTCTTC.

This clonotype showed up just once. The V and J genes are TRBV7-2 and TRBJ2-3; possibly TRBD1 or TRBD2 for D (5 bases each). This CDR3 spans 12 amino acids. V lost 11 bases and J lost 4, with 13 bases in between. Germline CDR1 is SGHTA and CDR2 is FQGNSA. The CDR3, as DNA: TGTGCCCTGGGGGTAGCTTCAGATACGCAGTATTTT. It specifies CALGVASDTQYF.

This clonotype has a single count. The rearrangement joins TRBV20-1 to TRBJ2-3; 10 bases are a match to TRBD2. CDR3 length equals 15 residues. From germline, CDR1 is DFQATT and CDR2 SNEGSKA (reference sequence). V lost 6 bases to trimming and J lost 6 bases; unmatched junction nucleotides: 12. CDR3 nucleotides: TGCAGTGCCCCGCGGGTAGCGGGAGGTGCGGATACGCAGTATTTT. This encodes CSAPRVAGGADTQYF.

The gene calls are TRBV29-1 and TRBJ2-7, with D hard to call. Germline V gene data show CDR1 as SQVTM and CDR2 as ANQGSEA. V was clipped by 7 bases and J by 2 bases, with 21 bases between them. The CDR3 sequence is 15 residues long. In nucleotides, the CDR3 is TGCAGCGGAAGGGTATGGCGGTACCAAGCCTACGAGCAGTACTTC. It translates to CSGRVWRYQAYEQYF.

The CDR3 coding sequence is TGTGCCAGCAGCTTGGTGGAACGTGGTTCACCCCTCCACTTT. Protein sequence: CASSLVERGSPLHF. The chain uses TRBV5-4 and TRBJ1-6, with D uncertain. In germline, CDR1 is SGHNT, CDR2 YYREEE (reference sequence). There are 14 residues in the CDR3. Trimming left V 0 bases short and J 9 bases short, with 10 bases between.

The rearrangement links TRBV30 to TRBJ2-1, with 8 positions matching TRBD1. Germline-derived CDR1 and CDR2 are GTSNPN and SVGIG (reference sequence). Trimming at V came to 2 bases and at J to 2 bases, leaving 5 bases not matched to a gene. The CDR3 totals 15 residues. This CDR3 reads CAWSQADRAYNEQFF. DNA of the CDR3: TGTGCCTGGAGTCAAGCGGACAGGGCCTACAATGAGCAGTTCTTC.

The rearrangement links TRBV3-1 to TRBJ1-2; tentatively, D is TRBD1 (6 bases). The V and J ends lost 1 base and 7 bases respectively, with 13 bases between them. The CDR3 runs 14 residues. The germline CDR1 and CDR2 sequences are LGHDT and YNNKEL (reference sequence). The CDR3 DNA follows: TGTGCCAGCAGCCAAGCGCAAGTAGGGGGTGGCTACACCTTC. Translating gives CASSQAQVGGGYTF. The whole variable domain, filled in from reference TRBV3-1 and TRBJ1-2, reads DTAVSQTPKYLVTQMGNDKSIKCEQNLGHDTMYWYKQDSKKFLKIMFSYNNKELIINETVPNRFSPKSPDKAHLNLHINSLELGDSAVYFCASSQAQVGGGYTFGSGTRLTVV.

The chain recombines TRBV28 with TRBJ2-1; D tentatively reads TRBD1 or TRBD2 (5 bases each). The CDR3 covers 14 residues. The germline V gene has CDR1 MDHEN and CDR2 SYDVKM. The germline V and J ends were trimmed by 3 bases and 4 bases, with 10 bases remaining between them. The CDR3 protein is CASSFRGRYNEQFF. The CDR3 DNA reads TGTGCCAGCAGTTTTCGGGGCAGATACAATGAGCAGTTCTTC.

CDR3 region: CAWSRTGVYEQYF. CDR3 coding DNA: TGTGCCTGGAGCCGGACAGGGGTCTACGAGCAGTACTTC. The chain has TRBV30 and TRBJ2-7, with 9 bases that match TRBD1. The V segment lost 3 bases and the J segment 3 bases; nucleotides outside the gene matches: 3. This CDR3 spans 13 amino acids. Germline V CDR1 and CDR2: GTSNPN, SVGIG (reference sequence).

A single count supports this clonotype. The rearrangement joins TRBV6-6 to TRBJ2-7; 9 bases agree with TRBD1. The J segment lost 6 bases and the V segment lost 0 bases, leaving 6 bases of the junction unmatched. Germline assignment: CDR1 MNHNY and CDR2 SVGAGI (reference sequence). The CDR3 contains 15 residues. The CDR3 region is CASSYSQGAGSEQYF. The CDR3 coding sequence is TGTGCCAGCAGTTACTCACAGGGGGCAGGGTCCGAGCAGTACTTC.

The chain has TRBV18 and TRBJ1-2; no clear D gene. CDR3 length: 12 amino acids. Germline V gene sequence: CDR1 KGHSH, CDR2 LQKENI. V shed 7 bases and J shed 0 bases, with 6 bases lying between them. The CDR3 DNA sequence: TGTGCCAGCTGGGGAGCTAACTATGGCTACACCTTC. Its translation is CASWGANYGYTF.